A selection of T cell receptor beta chains follows, all from one sample in a study of blood T cell repertoires in COVID-19. Data came from immunoSEQ multiplex PCR; TCRdb stores just in-frame clones and leaves some out. The sample includes around 400,000 clones, 80% to 90% of them seen just once. Material for sequencing was peripheral blood. These receptors came from a man in his forties or fifties with acute or convalescent COVID-19. Each CDR3 is given with its conserved first and last residue. D genes are given only for firm matches. Some rows mark clone size as missing; the rest say once, few, many or name a class of expanded clone.

d_call clone_size cdr3_length j_call v_call cdr3_aa cdr3_nt
TRBD2 NA 13 TRBJ2-3 TRBV19 CASSRGGWDTQYF TGTGCCAGTAGTAGGGGGGGTTGGGATACGCAGTATTTT
NA NA 23 TRBJ2-7 TRBV23-1 CASSSSSGRGAGARLMTDYEQYF TGCGCCAGCAGTTCCTCGTCTGGCAGGGGCGCGGGTGCTAGGCTTATGACTGACTACGAGCAGTACTTC
NA NA 13 TRBJ1-2 TRBV29-1 CSVGSRSYYGYTF TGCAGCGTTGGTTCCAGGTCGTACTATGGCTACACCTTC
NA NA 13 TRBJ2-7 TRBV13 CASSLGGTYEQYF TGTGCCAGCAGCTTAGGCGGGACCTACGAGCAGTACTTC
NA NA 17 TRBJ2-6 TRBV3-1/TRBV3-2 CASSQDSRGSGANVLTF TGTGCCAGCAGCCAAGACAGTAGGGGATCTGGGGCCAACGTCCTGACTTTC
TRBD2 NA 16 TRBJ2-7 TRBV9 CASSVASRAGSNEQYF TGTGCCAGCAGCGTAGCATCAAGAGCGGGGAGCAACGAGCAGTACTTC
TRBD1 once 14 TRBJ1-1 TRBV27 CASGWTGLNTEAFF TGTGCCAGCGGCTGGACAGGGTTGAACACTGAAGCTTTCTTT
TRBD1 NA 14 TRBJ2-7 TRBV7-9 CASSLQGEAYEQYF TGTGCCAGCAGCTTACAGGGGGAAGCCTACGAGCAGTACTTC
TRBD1 few 15 TRBJ1-2 TRBV19 CASSIRTGGESGYTF TGTGCCAGTAGTATACGGACAGGGGGCGAGTCTGGCTACACCTTC
NA once 15 TRBJ2-2 TRBV2 CASSEALGLVGELFF TGTGCCAGCAGTGAAGCGCTAGGATTGGTCGGGGAGCTGTTTTTT
NA NA 14 TRBJ1-5 TRBV4-2 CASSQAPGGQPQHF TGTGCCAGCAGCCAGGCCCCCGGAGGTCAGCCCCAGCATTTT
NA NA 16 TRBJ2-3 TRBV3-1/TRBV3-2 CASSQDLAASTDTQYF TGTGCCAGCAGCCAAGATCTGGCGGCTAGCACAGATACGCAGTATTTT
NA NA 16 TRBJ2-1 TRBV27 CASSRLASGVNNEQFF TGTGCCAGCAGTCGGCTCGCCAGCGGCGTAAACAATGAGCAGTTCTTC
NA once 18 TRBJ1-4 TRBV5-1 CASSLEGTQVATNEKLFF TGCGCCAGCAGCTTGGAGGGGACACAGGTTGCAACTAATGAAAAACTGTTTTTT
NA NA 18 TRBJ1-1 TRBV5-1 CASSLKQTAPNMNTEAFF TGCGCCAGCAGCTTGAAACAGACCGCTCCCAATATGAACACTGAAGCTTTCTTT
NA NA 14 TRBJ1-1 TRBV7-3 CASSPQGQNTEAFF TGTGCCAGCAGCCCCCAGGGACAGAACACTGAAGCTTTCTTT
TRBD1 NA 16 TRBJ1-3 TRBV4-2 CASSQTRQGSGNTIYF TGTGCCAGCAGCCAAACCCGACAGGGCTCTGGAAACACCATATATTTT
NA NA 15 TRBJ1-6 TRBV19 CASSDTFAVGSPLHF TGTGCCAGTTCGGACACCTTCGCCGTTGGTTCACCCCTCCACTTT
NA NA 15 TRBJ1-5 TRBV7-8 CASSLGREGNQPQHF TGTGCCAGCAGCTTGGGCCGGGAGGGGAACCAGCCCCAGCATTTT
NA once 18 TRBJ1-1 TRBV4-1 CASSLSLLAREGNTEAFF TGCGCCAGCAGCCTATCGCTCCTCGCCAGGGAGGGGAACACTGAAGCTTTCTTT
TRBD2 NA 14 TRBJ2-5 TRBV5-1 CASAQAAGGETQYF TGCGCCAGCGCCCAGGCGGCCGGGGGGGAGACCCAGTACTTC
NA NA 14 TRBJ2-7 TRBV5-4 CASSLQVQPYEQYF TGTGCCAGCAGCTTACAGGTTCAACCCTACGAGCAGTACTTC
TRBD2 NA 15 TRBJ2-7 TRBV2 CASSVRTSGSNEQYF TGTGCCAGCAGCGTCCGGACTAGCGGGAGTAACGAGCAGTACTTC
TRBD1 NA 15 TRBJ1-1 TRBV9 CASSPGTGKNTEAFF TGTGCCAGCAGCCCAGGGACAGGGAAGAACACTGAAGCTTTCTTT
NA NA 17 TRBJ2-2 TRBV7-8 CASSLFVARLNPGELFF TGTGCCAGCAGCTTATTTGTGGCTAGGTTAAATCCCGGGGAGCTGTTTTTT
TRBD1 NA 13 TRBJ2-7 TRBV9 CASSGGQGHEQYF TGTGCCAGCAGCGGAGGACAGGGACACGAGCAGTACTTC
NA once 14 TRBJ1-2 TRBV30 CAWSLAADPRGYTF TGTGCCTGGAGTTTAGCGGCAGACCCGAGGGGCTACACCTTC
TRBD1 NA 14 TRBJ2-2 TRBV2 CASRNSQGAGELFF TGTGCCAGCAGAAACTCGCAGGGGGCCGGGGAGCTGTTTTTT
TRBD1 NA 15 TRBJ2-1 TRBV2 CASSEGTGGFNEQFF TGTGCCAGCAGTGAAGGGACAGGGGGCTTCAATGAGCAGTTCTTC
TRBD2 NA 19 TRBJ2-7 TRBV7-9 CASSIYRGLAGVGSYEQYF TGTGCCAGCAGCATCTATAGGGGACTAGCGGGAGTGGGCTCCTACGAGCAGTACTTC
TRBD1 NA 14 TRBJ1-2 TRBV7-9 CASSLGQGAEGYTF TGTGCCAGCAGCTTAGGACAGGGGGCGGAGGGCTACACCTTC
TRBD1 NA 15 TRBJ1-5 TRBV11-2 CASSSQGGYDQPQHF TGTGCCAGCAGCTCCCAAGGGGGCTATGATCAGCCCCAGCATTTT
TRBD2 NA 17 TRBJ2-1 TRBV5-1 CASSSGLAGAFHNEQFF TGCGCCAGCAGCTCGGGACTAGCGGGAGCTTTCCACAATGAGCAGTTCTTC
NA NA 15 TRBJ2-3 TRBV7-2 CASSLAASVTDTQYF TGTGCCAGCAGCTTAGCGGCTAGCGTCACAGATACGCAGTATTTT
NA NA 11 TRBJ1-2 TRBV20-1 CSADRLYGYTF TGCAGTGCCGACAGGTTGTATGGCTACACCTTC
NA NA 17 TRBJ1-5 TRBV2 CASSETNRPYSNQPQHF TGTGCCAGCAGTGAAACGAACAGACCGTATAGCAATCAGCCCCAGCATTTT
TRBD1 NA 14 TRBJ1-6 TRBV28 CASSFGTVNSPLHF TGTGCCAGCAGTTTTGGGACAGTTAATTCACCCCTCCACTTT
NA NA 15 TRBJ1-3 TRBV7-2 CASSQTVGSGNTIYF TGTGCCAGCAGCCAGACAGTTGGCTCTGGAAACACCATATATTTT
NA NA 15 TRBJ1-4 TRBV27 CASSSYQWTNEKLFF TGTGCCAGCAGTTCTTACCAGTGGACTAATGAAAAACTGTTTTTT
NA NA 15 TRBJ2-7 TRBV27 CASSPRWAETYEQYF TGTGCCAGCAGTCCCAGGTGGGCCGAGACCTACGAGCAGTACTTC
TRBD2 NA 15 TRBJ2-7 TRBV28 CASSLFGGTTYEQYF TGTGCCAGCAGTTTATTTGGAGGGACTACCTACGAGCAGTACTTC
TRBD1 once 17 TRBJ2-5 TRBV7-6 CASSLTDRGDGGETQYF TGTGCCAGCAGCCTTACGGACAGGGGAGATGGTGGAGAGACCCAGTACTTC
TRBD1 NA 13 TRBJ1-6 TRBV6-5 CASRGTGTSPLHF TGTGCCAGCAGGGGGACAGGAACGTCACCCCTCCACTTT
NA NA 11 TRBJ2-1 TRBV20-1 CSVWRGNEQFF TGCAGTGTGTGGCGGGGCAATGAGCAGTTCTTC
TRBD2 NA 15 TRBJ2-1 TRBV28 CASSGYGRAVNEQFF TGTGCCAGCAGTGGCTATGGGAGGGCCGTCAATGAGCAGTTCTTC
TRBD2 NA 16 TRBJ2-3 TRBV11-1 CASSFYIAGGTDTQYF TGTGCCAGCAGCTTTTATATAGCGGGTGGCACAGATACGCAGTATTTT
NA once 17 TRBJ2-2 TRBV6-2/TRBV6-3 CASSYLSREPNTGELFF TGTGCCAGCAGTTATTTGTCTAGGGAGCCGAACACCGGGGAGCTGTTTTTT
TRBD1 NA 15 TRBJ1-1 TRBV2 CASRAGGQGNTEAFF TGTGCCAGCAGGGCCGGGGGACAGGGGAACACTGAAGCTTTCTTT
TRBD2 NA 14 TRBJ2-7 TRBV6-5 CASSKPGGAYEQYF TGTGCCAGCAGTAAACCCGGGGGGGCCTACGAGCAGTACTTC
NA NA 13 TRBJ1-1 TRBV19 CASSSGQGTEAFF TGTGCCAGTAGTAGTGGCCAGGGAACTGAAGCTTTCTTT
NA NA 14 TRBJ1-4 TRBV28 CASSLSGTNEKLFF TGTGCCAGCAGTTTATCAGGGACTAATGAAAAACTGTTTTTT
NA NA 15 TRBJ2-3 TRBV27 CASGQWLAGTDTQYF TGTGCCAGCGGCCAATGGCTAGCAGGCACAGATACGCAGTATTTT
TRBD2 NA 16 TRBJ2-2 TRBV5-4 CASSLAGGSVTGELFF TGTGCCAGCAGCTTGGCCGGGGGGTCTGTTACCGGGGAGCTGTTTTTT